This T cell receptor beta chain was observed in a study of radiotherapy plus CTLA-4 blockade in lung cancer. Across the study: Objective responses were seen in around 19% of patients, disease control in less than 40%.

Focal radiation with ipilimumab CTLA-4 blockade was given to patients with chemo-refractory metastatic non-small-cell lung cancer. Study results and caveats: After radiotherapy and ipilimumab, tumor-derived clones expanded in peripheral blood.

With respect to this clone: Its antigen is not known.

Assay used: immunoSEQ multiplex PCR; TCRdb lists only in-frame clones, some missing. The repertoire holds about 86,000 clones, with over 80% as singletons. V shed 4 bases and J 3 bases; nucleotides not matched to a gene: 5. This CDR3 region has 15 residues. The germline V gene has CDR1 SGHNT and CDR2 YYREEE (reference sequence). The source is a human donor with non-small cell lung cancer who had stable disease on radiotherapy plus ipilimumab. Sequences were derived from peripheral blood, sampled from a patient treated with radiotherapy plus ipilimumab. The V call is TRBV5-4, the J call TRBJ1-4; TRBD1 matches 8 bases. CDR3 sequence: CASSQGAFSNEKLFF. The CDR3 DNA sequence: TGTGCCAGCAGCCAGGGGGCGTTTTCTAATGAAAAACTGTTTTTT.